Listed here are 6 T cell receptor beta chains from one sample, sequenced in a study of T cell responses to AZD1222 COVID-19 vaccine (dated by TCRdb to the early 2020s). The time point label on this specimen signifies: baseline before first vaccination. Libraries were prepared through the immunoSEQ multiplex PCR assay. TCRdb provides this immuneACCESS table in a form limited to in-frame rearrangements. Some clones are lacking; in checked studies, under half of them reflect an unresolved V gene, and why the rest are absent is not known. The sample profile shows approximately 110,000 clones; more than 85% of them were found once. The top ten clonotypes cover 1.2% of the sample. The material sequenced was peripheral blood, taken on day 0 of AZD1222 vaccination. These receptors all stem from an adult in good health.

This chain uses TRBV2 with TRBJ2-3; D call uncertain. The CDR3 loop spans 18 amino acids. Trimming cost V 3 bases and J 2 bases, with 21 bases left between them. Germline V gene sequence: CDR1 SNHLY, CDR2 FYNNEI. The CDR3 loop is CASSDARVYPPYTDTQYF. The DNA of the CDR3 is TGTGCCAGCAGTGATGCGCGTGTCTACCCACCCTACACAGATACGCAGTATTTT.

The chain links TRBV4-2 to TRBJ1-1; D possibly corresponds to TRBD1 (5 bases). Germline values: CDR1 LGHNA, CDR2 YNFKEQ. This CDR3 comprises 18 residues. Between the trimmed V and J ends, which lost 4 bases and 0 bases, there was a span of 21 bases. The CDR3 is CASSPGRQGDFMNTEAFF. The CDR3 nucleotides read TGTGCCAGCAGCCCGGGTCGGCAGGGAGACTTCATGAACACTGAAGCTTTCTTT.

The chain combines TRBV4-2 with TRBJ1-2; D ambiguous. The CDR3 has 16 amino acids. Germline lookup yields CDR1 LGHNA and CDR2 YNFKEQ. Trimming left V 1 base short and J 8 bases short, with 20 bases between. CDR3 DNA sequence: TGTGCCAGCAGCCAAGCCACACGGTTTCCTGATGGCGGCTACACCTTC. Its translation: CASSQATRFPDGGYTF.

The V gene is TRBV11-3, the J gene TRBJ2-7; 8 bases align to TRBD2. Germline CDR1 SGHNT, CDR2 YENEEA. This CDR3 region has 14 residues. V lost 5 bases, J lost 5 bases, and 8 bases stayed unmatched. The CDR3 loop is CASSAGGSRNEQYF. CDR3 bases: TGTGCCAGCAGCGCGGGGGGAAGTAGGAACGAGCAGTACTTC.

This clone turned up a few times. The rearrangement joins TRBV3-1 (or the pseudogene TRBV3-2) to TRBJ1-1, with D hard to call. This CDR3 comprises 12 residues. Trimming left V 3 bases short and J 3 bases short, with 5 bases between. CDR1 and CDR2 (germline): LGHDT, YNNKEL (reference sequence). The CDR3 DNA is TGTGCCAGCAGCCAGAGGGACACTGAAGCTTTCTTT. Translating it yields CASSQRDTEAFF.

CDR3 sequence: CASSLGGYHEQYF. In DNA, the CDR3 is TGTGCCAGCAGTTTAGGGGGCTATCACGAGCAGTACTTC. The rearrangement uses TRBV25-1 and TRBJ2-7; 7 bases agree with TRBD1. Germline V gene sequence: CDR1 MGHDK, CDR2 SYGVNS. Unmatched junction bases numbered 6, after V lost 5 bases and J lost 5 bases. The CDR3 extends over 13 amino acids.